The T cell receptor (beta chain) described here comes from a study of blood T cell repertoires in COVID-19. Study-wide context: Spain, Italy and the United States supplied samples that represented acute and convalescent COVID-19. Sample material is recorded as cDNA or gDNA derived from T cells, B-cell-depleted T cells, or PBMCs.

Original processing methods: Counts of nucleated cells, estimated from reference gene primer amplification, were obtained. Assay: immunoSEQ multiplex PCR; the TCRdb copy retains only in-frame clones and omits some. From that table come the V and J calls and clone size; the DNA was used to work out D and trimming. The sample lists about 52,000 clones, roughly four fifths occurring once. The germline V gene encodes CDR1 SGHDT and CDR2 YYEEEE. This CDR3 is built from 13 residues. V lost 0 bases and J 2 bases, leaving 5 bases between the germline ends. The sequence was collected from a man between 70 and 80 years old with active COVID-19. This chain uses TRBV5-6 with TRBJ1-1; D unclear. Sequenced sample: peripheral blood. CDR3 loop: CASSLGGNTEAFF. CDR3 in DNA: TGTGCCAGCAGCTTGGGCGGAAACACTGAAGCTTTCTTT.